This T cell receptor beta chain emerged from a study of beta chain features in type 1 diabetes. V lost 3 bases and J 1 base, leaving 12 bases between the germline ends. The CDR3 loop spans 14 amino acids. Germline loops: CDR1 GTSNPN, CDR2 SVGIG (reference sequence). Sorting that relied on CD45RO/CCR7/CD25/CD127/CD95/CD27 yielded CD4+ naive, central memory, regulatory and stem cell-like memory cells. Sequenced material consisted of expressed TCRB transcripts (all of the isolated RNA was reverse transcribed). Some clones are missing from TCRdb's copy, which holds only in-frame ones; the method was immunoSEQ multiplex PCR. The sample has 200,000 to 250,000 clones, more than 65% seen once.

The specimen sequenced was naive CD4+ T cells from blood. The chain combines TRBV30 with TRBJ1-1; D is perhaps TRBD1 (5 bases). This receptor was taken from a man aged 25 to 40 in good health. The CDR3 nucleotides read TGTGCCTGGAGCCCAAGACAGAGGAACACTGAAGCTTTCTTT. It specifies CAWSPRQRNTEAFF.